This is a list of T cell receptor beta chains from one sample in a study of blood T cell repertoires in COVID-19. Clones were sequenced by immunoSEQ multiplex PCR, and TCRdb holds only the in-frame ones, with some missing. The sample contains 150,000 to 200,000 clones, about 86% of which appear only once. Specimen: peripheral blood. The receptors here all came from a man younger than 35 with active or convalescent COVID-19. Both conserved end residues are part of each CDR3. The D gene is left open where the match is weak. Rows give clone size only sometimes, using once, few, many, or a class for an expanded clone.

J gene: TRBJ1-2
D gene: TRBD1
clone size: once
V gene: TRBV7-8
CDR3 protein: CATRTGGVGYGYTF

J gene: TRBJ2-3
D gene: TRBD1
clone size: once
V gene: TRBV12-3/TRBV12-4
CDR3 protein: CASSSDRTDTQYF

J gene: TRBJ2-3
D gene: .
clone size: .
V gene: TRBV7-9
CDR3 protein: CASILGGVTDTQYF

J gene: TRBJ1-2
D gene: TRBD1
clone size: .
V gene: TRBV7-8
CDR3 protein: CASSQTVLGQGNYGYTF

J gene: TRBJ1-2
D gene: TRBD1
clone size: many
V gene: TRBV2
CDR3 protein: CASGGTGSGYTF

J gene: TRBJ2-7
D gene: .
clone size: .
V gene: TRBV27
CDR3 protein: CASSFLTGEQYF

J gene: TRBJ2-3
D gene: .
clone size: .
V gene: TRBV29-1
CDR3 protein: CSTRGGAKDTQYF

J gene: TRBJ2-5
D gene: .
clone size: .
V gene: TRBV19
CDR3 protein: CASSGVRQETQYF

J gene: TRBJ1-2
D gene: .
clone size: .
V gene: TRBV25-1
CDR3 protein: CASSGPGRGYTF

J gene: TRBJ2-1
D gene: .
clone size: .
V gene: TRBV6-1
CDR3 protein: CASSGDSGPGVYNEQFF

J gene: TRBJ2-1
D gene: TRBD2
clone size: .
V gene: TRBV4-2
CDR3 protein: CASSQGLAGGRTEQFF

J gene: TRBJ1-4
D gene: .
clone size: .
V gene: TRBV7-8
CDR3 protein: CASREQGVEKLFF

J gene: TRBJ1-4
D gene: .
clone size: .
V gene: TRBV19
CDR3 protein: CASSSQETNEKLFF

J gene: TRBJ1-1
D gene: .
clone size: once
V gene: TRBV27
CDR3 protein: CASSFSRNTEAFF

J gene: TRBJ2-1
D gene: TRBD2
clone size: .
V gene: TRBV19
CDR3 protein: CASSSQRGYNEQFF

J gene: TRBJ1-3
D gene: .
clone size: .
V gene: TRBV19
CDR3 protein: CAQWAGGIGNTIYF

J gene: TRBJ2-7
D gene: TRBD2
clone size: .
V gene: TRBV10-2
CDR3 protein: CASSVRLADSYEQYF

J gene: TRBJ1-1
D gene: .
clone size: .
V gene: TRBV5-3
CDR3 protein: CARSLVGGWVQNTEAFF

J gene: TRBJ2-5
D gene: TRBD2
clone size: .
V gene: TRBV18
CDR3 protein: CASSLFRLAQETQYF

J gene: TRBJ2-1
D gene: TRBD2
clone size: .
V gene: TRBV6-1
CDR3 protein: CASSAPLAGAYNEQFF

J gene: TRBJ2-7
D gene: .
clone size: .
V gene: TRBV5-1
CDR3 protein: CASSQEPGYYEQYF